This T cell receptor beta chain was sequenced for a study of cytomegalovirus exposure and HLA in healthy donors. Whole-study context: A prior study identified some 100 million unique TCR beta sequences from 150 million to 200 million T cells.

Notes on the study in general: Most TCR sequences were rare, but some public TCRs occurred in many donors.

Each of the donors was a healthy bone marrow donor. To note about this clone: Its specificity is not known.

The PCR used 60 Vbeta and 13 Jbeta primers. Libraries were prepared by immunoSEQ multiplex PCR; TCRdb keeps only in-frame clonotypes and omits some of them. In the table there are over 150,000 clones, approximately 80% of which are singletons. This CDR3 region has 15 residues. Germline CDR1 reads SGDLS; CDR2 reads YYNGEE. The V end lost 0 bases, the J end lost 0 bases, and 6 bases lay between the germline ends. The material sequenced was PBMCs. The V and J genes are TRBV9 and TRBJ1-4; D not certain. This sequence was found in a woman aged 50 to 60 in good health and CMV-seronegative. CDR3 region: CASSVGSPTNEKLFF. CDR3 in DNA: TGTGCCAGCAGCGTAGGGAGCCCAACTAATGAAAAACTGTTTTTT.